This T cell receptor (beta chain) was profiled in a study of breast tumors, draining lymph nodes, adjacent tissues. Points from the study as a whole: The data were judged consistent with most tumor T cells coming from lymph node and expanding in tumor. Tumor repertoires ranked between lymph nodes and nontumor tissue in diversity, with V and J gene preferences. Luminal-like breast cancer showed significantly greater tumor-nontumor repertoire similarity than basal-like breast cancer did.

TCRdb re-derived calls from the multiplex PCR reads in MiXCR, one entry per CDR3 protein. The sample yields more than 250,000 distinct CDR3 sequences, 30% seen once. Axillary draining lymph nodes of breast cancer patients supplied the node samples. This clonotype was detected ten times or more. Its antigen is not identified. Germline V gene sequence: CDR1 SGHNT, CDR2 YYREEE (reference sequence). CDR3 length: 13 amino acids. V was cut by 4 bases and J by 7 bases, with 12 bases left in between. V usage is TRBV5-4 and J usage is TRBJ2-1, with D tentatively TRBD2 (6 bases). The sample was axillary lymph node tissue. The clonotype was recovered from a female donor with breast cancer. Some clones in this sample may be carry-over from other donors' samples. The CDR3 spells CASSGRTSNEQFF. The CDR3 DNA is TGTGCCAGCAGCGGGAGGACTTCTAATGAGCAGTTCTTC.